The source of this T cell receptor (beta chain) is a study of graft-versus-host responses after intestinal transplantation. Findings of the study overall: GvH clones turned up in recipient marrow; some had shown up first in ileum or blood.

The CDR3 totals 15 residues. V dropped 3 bases and J dropped 4; count of bases not matched to a gene: 9. Germline values: CDR1 LNHDA, CDR2 SQIVND (reference sequence). Method: immunoSEQ multiplex PCR; TCRdb's copy keeps in-frame clones and lacks some. The sample yields about 7,400 clones, more than 30% seen once. Responders that carried the CFSE label, approximately 200,000 of them, were plated with approximately 200,000 irradiated, violet-dye-labeled stimulator cells. The clonotype was recovered from a human patient who was an organ donor for intestinal transplantation. The rearrangement uses TRBV19 and TRBJ2-7; 7 positions match TRBD1. Here the sequenced sample was alloreactive CD4+ T cells from a mixed lymphocyte reaction culture, taken before transplantation. Described subset: CFSE-low proliferating T cells sorted from roughly six-day pre-transplant mixed lymphocyte reaction (GvH or HvG direction). The DNA of the CDR3 is TGTGCCAGTAGTATTGCAGGGACAGAGATATACGAGCAGTACTTC. Translation: CASSIAGTEIYEQYF.